These T cell receptor beta chains were read from a single sample in a study of shared clonotypes between healthy human individuals. Data came from immunoSEQ multiplex PCR; TCRdb stores just in-frame clones and leaves some out. Altogether 1,400,000 or so clones are present, about 98.5% being singletons, with the ten largest covering 0.36%. The sample consisted of naive CD4+ T cells sorted from blood. All receptors come from a man aged 25-45 years in good health. Both conserved end residues are part of each CDR3. Fields, in order: CDR3 length, clone size, D gene, V gene, J gene, CDR3 protein, CDR3 DNA. A D gene is named only where the DNA matches it firmly. Clone size is given for some rows only: seen once, a few or many times, or a class if the clone is expanded.

13	.	.	TRBV5-1	TRBJ2-7	CASSIGGTYEQYF	TGCGCCAGCAGCATTGGGGGGACCTACGAGCAGTACTTC
21	.	.	TRBV6-7	TRBJ2-7	CASSYRSFTAITRRDTYEQYF	TGTGCCAGCAGTTACCGGTCGTTTACGGCAATAACCCGAAGGGACACCTACGAGCAGTACTTC
15	.	.	TRBV19	TRBJ2-7	CASSIRGPGSYEQYF	TGTGCCAGTAGTATACGCGGTCCGGGCTCCTACGAGCAGTACTTC
18	.	TRBD1	TRBV11-3	TRBJ2-1	CASSLDPPSWTGGNEQFF	TGTGCCAGCAGCTTAGATCCTCCCTCCTGGACAGGGGGGAATGAGCAGTTCTTC
15	.	TRBD1	TRBV5-1	TRBJ1-4	CASSSGDRTNEKLFF	TGCGCCAGCAGCTCCGGGGACAGAACTAATGAAAAACTGTTTTTT
13	.	.	TRBV6-5	TRBJ1-1	CASTPYWGTEAFF	TGTGCCAGCACCCCTTATTGGGGCACTGAAGCTTTCTTT
13	.	.	TRBV6-5	TRBJ2-5	CAHQRGLGGTQYF	TGTGCCCATCAGCGAGGGTTGGGTGGGACCCAGTACTTC
13	once	.	TRBV29-1	TRBJ2-7	CSVDGDRSGKQYF	TGCAGCGTTGATGGTGACAGGTCTGGGAAGCAGTACTTC
15	.	.	TRBV7-2	TRBJ1-2	CASSLEFSLNYGYTF	TGTGCCAGCAGCTTAGAGTTCAGCTTAAACTATGGCTACACCTTC
12	.	.	TRBV29-1	TRBJ2-7	CSVGTLTYEQYF	TGCAGCGTCGGGACATTAACCTACGAGCAGTACTTC
14	.	.	TRBV7-3	TRBJ2-1	CASSLTGTESEQFF	TGTGCCAGCAGCCTGACCGGGACCGAAAGTGAGCAGTTCTTC
14	.	TRBD2	TRBV7-2	TRBJ2-1	CASSGGSSYNEQFF	TGTGCCAGCAGCGGCGGGAGCTCCTACAATGAGCAGTTCTTC
15	.	TRBD1	TRBV6-1	TRBJ1-5	CASSRQGGGNQPQHF	TGTGCCAGCAGCCGACAGGGGGGCGGCAATCAGCCCCAGCATTTT
15	.	TRBD2	TRBV6-1	TRBJ2-3	CASSLAGESTDTQYF	TGTGCCAGCAGTTTAGCGGGAGAAAGCACAGATACGCAGTATTTT
16	.	.	TRBV7-3	TRBJ2-2	CASSLDSLVDTGELFF	TGTGCCAGCAGCTTAGACTCACTAGTCGACACCGGGGAGCTGTTTTTT
18	.	TRBD1	TRBV10-1	TRBJ1-2	CASSENPQGQVVNYGYTF	TGCGCCAGCAGTGAAAATCCCCAGGGACAGGTAGTTAACTATGGCTACACCTTC
14	.	.	TRBV6-1	TRBJ2-5	CASSEFSPQETQYF	TGTGCCAGCAGTGAATTTTCTCCCCAAGAGACCCAGTACTTC
16	.	.	TRBV7-9	TRBJ2-1	CASSLVPGTRDLGQFF	TGTGCCAGCAGCTTAGTTCCCGGGACACGGGATCTTGGGCAGTTCTTC
14	.	.	TRBV6-5	TRBJ2-7	CASSPRPGPYEQYF	TGTGCCAGCAGTCCTAGACCGGGACCCTACGAGCAGTACTTC
14	.	.	TRBV5-1	TRBJ1-1	CASRNEGGLTEAFF	TGCGCCAGCAGAAATGAAGGGGGGCTCACTGAAGCTTTCTTT
16	.	TRBD2	TRBV7-8	TRBJ2-1	CASSPAPAGGYNEQFF	TGTGCCAGCAGCCCAGCACCAGCGGGAGGGTACAATGAGCAGTTCTTC
13	.	.	TRBV9	TRBJ1-1	CASSVLRDTEAFF	TGTGCCAGCAGCGTATTGAGGGACACTGAAGCTTTCTTT
18	.	TRBD2	TRBV5-4	TRBJ2-7	CASSRTGTSGRATYEQYF	TGTGCCAGCAGCAGGACCGGGACTAGCGGGAGGGCGACCTACGAGCAGTACTTC
14	.	.	TRBV5-1	TRBJ2-5	CASSLLTGEETQYF	TGCGCCAGCAGCTTGTTAACGGGAGAAGAGACCCAGTACTTC